What follows is one TCR beta chain and its context. This sample was taken from a study of blood T cell repertoires in COVID-19. The V gene lost 3 bases and the J gene lost 2 bases, with 11 bases spanning the gap. CDR3 length equals 15 residues. Germline CDR1 reads SGHAT; CDR2 reads FQNNGV. Per the original methods: It was from reference gene primer amplification that nucleated cell counts were estimated. Sequencing used immunoSEQ multiplex PCR; TCRdb keeps in-frame clones, though not all of them. That table supplies the V and J calls and clone size; D and trimming were determined from the DNA. The profile shows around 99,000 clones, 79% of them singletons.

This chain joins TRBV11-2 and TRBJ1-3; D uncertain. The TCR originated in a woman older than 75 with active or convalescent COVID-19. The sequenced sample consisted of peripheral blood. Here the CDR3 reads CASSFGSGAGNTIYF. The DNA for the CDR3 is TGTGCCAGCAGCTTTGGGAGCGGAGCTGGAAACACCATATATTTT. Combining the CDR3 with reference TRBV11-2 and TRBJ1-3 gives the whole variable domain EAGVAQSPRYKIIEKRQSVAFWCNPISGHATLYWYQQILGQGPKLLIQFQNNGVVDDSQLPKDRFSAERLKGVDSTLKIQPAKLEDSAVYLCASSFGSGAGNTIYFGEGSWLTVV.